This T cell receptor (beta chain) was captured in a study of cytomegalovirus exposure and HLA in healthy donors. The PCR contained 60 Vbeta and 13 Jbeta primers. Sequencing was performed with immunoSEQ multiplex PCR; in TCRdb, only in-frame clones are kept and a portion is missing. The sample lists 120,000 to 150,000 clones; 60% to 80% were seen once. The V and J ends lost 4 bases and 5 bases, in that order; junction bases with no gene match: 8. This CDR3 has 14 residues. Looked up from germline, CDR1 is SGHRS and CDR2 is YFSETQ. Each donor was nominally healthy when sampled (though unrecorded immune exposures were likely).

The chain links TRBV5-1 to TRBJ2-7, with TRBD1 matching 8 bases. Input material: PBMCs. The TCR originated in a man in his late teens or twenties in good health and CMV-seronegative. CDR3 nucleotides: TGCGCCAGCAGCGGAGGGGCAGGGGGCGACGAGCAGTACTTC. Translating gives CASSGGAGGDEQYF.